These 24 T cell receptor beta chains share one sample of origin, sequenced in a study of CD8 T cells in ankylosing spondylitis. MiXCR was run by TCRdb on the 5' RACE reads, yielding one entry per CDR3 protein. The sample includes approximately 250,000 distinct CDR3 sequences, 8% to 9% seen only once; the top ten take roughly 4.9%. Material: blood, either unsorted or a sorted T cell fraction (not recorded which). The receptors originated from a female donor with ankylosing spondylitis or in good health (not recorded which).

The table lists this clonotype with many counts. The chain combines TRBV15 with TRBJ1-5, with 8 bases aligning to TRBD1. The germline V gene has CDR1 LNHNV and CDR2 YYDKDF (reference sequence). The CDR3 loop spans 16 amino acids. Trimming cost V 5 bases and J 0 bases; bases outside gene matches: 6. CDR3 protein: CATSGAGTGSNQPQHF. For the CDR3, the DNA is TGTGCCACCAGCGGGGCCGGGACAGGTAGCAATCAGCCCCAGCATTTT.

The rearrangement joins TRBV7-2 to TRBJ2-1, with D possibly TRBD2 on 6 matching bases. CDR1 and CDR2 from the germline V gene are SGHTA and FQGNSA. The CDR3 is 14 amino acids. Trimming removed 2 bases at V and 3 bases at J, with 8 bases between. CDR3 residues: CASSLTGVYNEQFF. The CDR3 DNA sequence: TGTGCCAGCAGCTTAACGGGAGTCTACAATGAGCAGTTCTTC.

The sample holds a few counts of this clonotype. J is TRBJ2-7 and V is TRBV7-9, with 7 nucleotides matching TRBD1. J lost 4 bases, V lost 3 bases, and 6 bases had no gene match. The CDR3 has 14 amino acids. Per the germline V gene, CDR1 is SEHNR and CDR2 is FQNEAQ (reference sequence). Written as DNA, the CDR3 is TGTGCCAGCAGCTTCGACAGGGTTCTATACGAGCAGTACTTC. Amino acids: CASSFDRVLYEQYF.

V is TRBV4-3 and J is TRBJ2-1, with 10 bases matching TRBD1. The J segment lost 9 bases and the V segment lost 3 bases, leaving 5 bases of the junction unmatched. From germline, CDR1 is LGHNA and CDR2 YSLEER. CDR3 length: 14 residues. The CDR3 DNA reads as TGCGCCAGCAGCCAGAACGGACAGGGGGGTGAGCAGTTCTTC. Encoded protein: CASSQNGQGGEQFF.

This clonotype came up many times. The V call is TRBV7-2, the J call TRBJ2-7, with D maybe TRBD2 (7 bases). Trimming pared 1 base from V and 3 bases from J, leaving 16 bases between. The CDR3 extends over 16 amino acids. Per the germline V gene, CDR1 is SGHTA and CDR2 is FQGNSA. CDR3 region: CASSLGGGASHYEQYF. CDR3 nucleotide sequence: TGTGCCAGCAGCTTAGGAGGGGGGGCTAGCCACTACGAGCAGTACTTC.

This clonotype was observed many times. The V gene is TRBV20-1, the J gene TRBJ2-3; D remains ambiguous. This CDR3 has 15 amino acids. Germline V CDR1 and CDR2: DFQATT, SNEGSKA (reference sequence). Deletions cut 3 bases from V and 4 bases from J, with 17 bases between. CDR3 region: CSASLSEPVADTQYF. The DNA for the CDR3 is TGCAGTGCTAGTCTATCAGAGCCAGTGGCAGATACGCAGTATTTT.

This clonotype was counted at least ten times. The chain uses TRBV30 and TRBJ1-2, with D possibly TRBD1 on 6 matching bases. The V end lost 4 bases, the J end lost 11 bases, and 20 bases lay between the germline ends. This CDR3 has 13 residues. Per the germline V gene, CDR1 is GTSNPN and CDR2 is SVGIG (reference sequence). This chain's CDR3 is CAWIQGDRDRYTF. Here the CDR3 DNA reads TGTGCCTGGATACAAGGGGACCGTGACAGGTACACCTTC.

This clonotype was detected ten times or more. V is TRBV12-3 or TRBV12-4 and J is TRBJ2-1; 12 nucleotides agree with TRBD2. This CDR3 comprises 18 residues. Germline trimming cut 0 bases from V and 9 bases from J; bases unmatched to any gene: 12. The CDR3 is CASSLALSSSGRALEQFF. In DNA form, the CDR3 reads TGTGCCAGCAGTTTAGCGCTGTCGTCTAGCGGGAGGGCCCTTGAGCAGTTCTTC.

This clonotype was seen at least ten times. This chain joins TRBV12-3 or TRBV12-4 and TRBJ1-3; 7 nucleotides align to TRBD1. Losses at the gene ends were 4 bases for V and 6 bases for J; bases not matched to a gene: 12. This CDR3 has 16 residues. The DNA for the CDR3 is TGTGCCAGCAGTTCCCTAGGGACAGCCCCTGTAAACACCATATATTTT. This encodes CASSSLGTAPVNTIYF.

This clonotype was seen only a few times. A clone one base away is much larger, so this may be a read error. V gene TRBV5-1 combines with J gene TRBJ2-7; the D gene is possibly TRBD2 (5 bases). This CDR3 is built from 14 residues. V was cut by 4 bases and J by 3 bases, with 14 bases left in between. The V gene's germline CDR1 is SGHRS and CDR2 YFSETQ. Here the CDR3 reads CASSPRMGVYEQYF. The CDR3 DNA reads TGCGCCAGCAGCCCTCGGATGGGAGTCTACGAGCAGTACTTC.

This clonotype was detected ten times or more. The rearrangement links TRBV20-1 to TRBJ1-4; no definite D call. The germline gives CDR1 DFQATT, CDR2 SNEGSKA (reference sequence). This CDR3 is built from 13 residues. The ends were cut back, 6 bases at V and 7 bases at J, with 15 bases in the middle. CDR3 region: CSAQRAPTEKLFF. The CDR3 coding sequence is TGCAGTGCCCAGCGGGCTCCCACTGAAAAACTGTTTTTT.

This clonotype came up many times. The chain recombines TRBV27 with TRBJ2-3, with TRBD2 as a possible D gene (6 bases). Deletions cut 5 bases from V and 4 bases from J, with 22 bases between. This CDR3 is 17 amino acids long. Germline loops: CDR1 MNHEY, CDR2 SMNVEV (reference sequence). This CDR3 reads CASSNLGTSRGADTQYF. The CDR3 DNA is TGTGCCAGCAGTAACCTCGGGACTTCTCGGGGAGCAGATACGCAGTATTTT.

At least ten counts were recorded for this clonotype. The chain has TRBV20-1 and TRBJ2-7; D is perhaps TRBD1 or TRBD2 (5 bases each). Germline assignment: CDR1 DFQATT and CDR2 SNEGSKA (reference sequence). The CDR3 has 14 residues. With 1 base removed from V and 4 bases from J, the gap between germline ends came to 14 bases. The CDR3 is CSARAVLGVYEQYF. CDR3 nucleotide sequence: TGCAGTGCTAGAGCCGTACTAGGGGTGTACGAGCAGTACTTC.

This clonotype was observed a few times. The rearrangement links TRBV13 to TRBJ2-5; no clear D gene. CDR1 is PRHDT and CDR2 is FYEKMQ in the germline V gene (reference sequence). CDR3 length: 15 amino acids. V was cut by 5 bases and J by 4 bases, with 17 bases left in between. Here the CDR3 reads CASSTRLQRVETQYF. In DNA form, the CDR3 reads TGTGCCAGCAGCACCAGGCTCCAGAGAGTAGAGACCCAGTACTTC.

This clonotype showed up many times. The V and J genes are TRBV4-3 and TRBJ2-3; possibly TRBD1 or TRBD2 for D (5 bases each). This CDR3 contains 16 residues. Trimming took off 0 bases at V and 2 bases at J, with 12 bases between the two ends. Germline V gives CDR1 LGHNA, CDR2 YSLEER. Here the CDR3 reads CASSQDLGDDTDTQYF. The CDR3 DNA follows: TGCGCCAGCAGCCAAGATTTGGGGGACGACACAGATACGCAGTATTTT.

The CDR3 region is CASSFRGDSYEQYF. In nucleotides, the CDR3 is TGTGCCAGCAGCTTTAGGGGGGATAGCTACGAGCAGTACTTC. V is TRBV7-9 and J is TRBJ2-7; TRBD1 or TRBD2 may be the D gene (6 bases each). V shed 3 bases and J shed 3 bases, with 12 bases lying between them. Germline V lookup: CDR1 SEHNR, CDR2 FQNEAQ (reference sequence). This CDR3 spans 14 amino acids.

This clonotype was seen a few times. The chain recombines TRBV2 with TRBJ2-1, with 12 bases matching TRBD2. The CDR3 loop spans 16 amino acids. Looked up from germline, CDR1 is SNHLY and CDR2 is FYNNEI. V was clipped by 5 bases and J by 0 bases; unmatched bases: 2. The CDR3 region is CASSPSGRASYNEQFF. CDR3 nucleotides: TGTGCCAGCAGTCCTAGCGGGAGGGCCTCCTACAATGAGCAGTTCTTC. Combining the CDR3 with reference TRBV2 and TRBJ2-1 gives the whole variable domain EPEVTQTPSHQVTQMGQEVILRCVPISNHLYFYWYRQILGQKVEFLVSFYNNEISEKSEIFDDQFSVERPDGSNFTLKIRSTKLEDSAMYFCASSPSGRASYNEQFFGPGTRLTVL.

The chain recombines TRBV18 with TRBJ2-3, with 7 bases fitting TRBD2. With V trimmed by 5 bases and J by 1 base, 12 bases remained unmatched. Germline CDR1 reads KGHSH; CDR2 reads LQKENI. The CDR3 totals 17 residues. CDR3 coding DNA: TGTGCCAGCTCATCCACGGTTACTAGCGATCGCACAGATACGCAGTATTTT. This sequence encodes CASSSTVTSDRTDTQYF.

Comments on this clonotype: A much larger clone lies one base from this, so it may be a read error. The J gene is TRBJ2-1, the V gene TRBV25-1; 8 bases agree with TRBD2. The CDR3 loop spans 17 amino acids. With V trimmed by 3 bases and J by 12 bases, 19 bases remained unmatched. Germline CDR1 reads MGHDK; CDR2 reads SYGVNS. CDR3 in amino acids: CASSEALAGLEGDGQFF. CDR3 in DNA: TGTGCCAGCAGTGAGGCCCTAGCGGGTCTTGAAGGAGATGGGCAGTTCTTC. Complete variable domain (other parts from reference TRBV25-1 and TRBJ2-1): EADIYQTPRYLVIGTGKKITLECSQTMGHDKMYWYQQDPGMELHLIHYSYGVNSTEKGDLSSESTVSRIRTEHFPLTLESARPSHTSQYLCASSEALAGLEGDGQFFGPGTRLTVL.

This chain joins TRBV7-2 and TRBJ1-2; no clear D. Between the trimmed V and J ends, which lost 2 bases and 4 bases, there was a span of 14 bases. The CDR3 has 15 residues. Germline V gene sequence: CDR1 SGHTA, CDR2 FQGNSA. The CDR3 sequence is CASSLNHNPFYGYTF. The CDR3, as DNA: TGTGCCAGCAGCTTAAATCACAACCCCTTCTATGGCTACACCTTC.

Concerning this clonotype: Given a much more abundant clone one base away, this may be a read error. The V gene is TRBV20-1, the J gene TRBJ2-1; tentative D call: TRBD2 (5 bases). The CDR3 has 14 residues. CDR1 DFQATT and CDR2 SNEGSKA come from the germline V gene (reference sequence). The CDR3 region is CSTRGGLSYNEQFF. The CDR3 nucleotides are TGCAGTACTAGAGGCGGGTTATCCTACAATGAGCAGTTCTTC.

The V gene is TRBV20-1, the J gene TRBJ1-2; TRBD1 aligns across 8 bases. CDR1 is DFQATT and CDR2 is SNEGSKA in the germline V gene (reference sequence). Unmatched junction bases numbered 5, after V lost 2 bases and J lost 6 bases. The CDR3 is 13 residues long. As DNA, the CDR3 is TGCAGTGCTAGACCCGACAGGGGCGATGGCTACACCTTC. Translation gives CSARPDRGDGYTF.

At least ten counts were recorded for this clonotype. The rearrangement uses TRBV20-1 and TRBJ2-1, with 7 bases lining up with TRBD2. The CDR3 has 15 residues. Germline V CDR1 and CDR2: DFQATT, SNEGSKA (reference sequence). Trimming took 0 bases from V and 4 from J; bases not matched to a gene: 6. The CDR3 DNA follows: TGCAGTGCTAGAGATCCCCTAGCGGCTTACAATGAGCAGTTCTTC. Amino acid sequence: CSARDPLAAYNEQFF.

This clonotype has ten or more counts. The chain combines TRBV12-5 with TRBJ2-2, with 12 bases matching TRBD2. Germline V CDR1 and CDR2: LGHNT, FRNRAP. The CDR3 has 19 amino acids. The V segment lost 4 bases and the J segment 9 bases; nucleotides outside the gene matches: 18. CDR3 region: CASGSSLGASGRALRELFF. For the CDR3, the DNA is TGTGCTAGTGGTTCTTCACTGGGGGCTAGCGGGAGGGCCCTGCGGGAGCTGTTTTTT.